This T cell receptor beta chain stems from a study of blood T cells in healthy people across ages. Study-level points and caveats: Not knowing donor CMV status may have confounded expanded clonotype changes. More naive CD4+ cells and higher diversity marked long-lived donors relative to aged donors. Because sorting was not performed, PBMCs prevented conclusive naive versus antigen-experienced comparison. The study regarded diversity estimates from one million T cells as underestimates.

Using a J-beta primer mix together with a sample-barcoded 5' primer, a second PCR was run for about 6 to 12 cycles. TCRdb reprocessed the 5' RACE reads with MiXCR, giving one entry per CDR3 protein. Of about a million distinct CDR3 sequences in the sample, around 49% were seen once. Trimming at V came to 0 bases and at J to 6 bases, leaving 10 bases not matched to a gene. Germline V gives CDR1 MGHRA, CDR2 YSYEKL. This CDR3 spans 18 amino acids. This clonotype has more than one count but fewer than ten. The antigen is undetermined. The specimen sequenced was blood. This chain joins TRBV4-1 and TRBJ2-3; 12 nucleotides agree with TRBD2. The origin of this receptor is a man under 40 in good health. The CDR3 region is CASSQDALAGGRQDTQYF. For the CDR3, the DNA is TGCGCCAGCAGCCAAGATGCACTAGCGGGGGGCAGGCAGGATACGCAGTATTTT.